The source of this T cell receptor (beta chain) is a study of human T cells and chemical hapten exposure (dated by TCRdb to the early 2020s). For the wider study: For sensitization, 2% DPC in acetone was applied to a roughly 2 cm by roughly 2 cm area of upper inner arm skin. Weekly therapeutic DPC doses were additionally applied to the scalp of patients throughout the roughly 26-week study period. Patch testing was performed on the upper back with Finn chambers containing 0.01% DPC, and the patch tests were scored after 6 days according to International Contact Dermatitis Research Group standards. Most of the patients in the cohort were female, and the cohort covered alopecia areata with under or over 50% scalp involvement, alopecia totalis and alopecia universalis. Libraries were combined into a pool for sequencing, and differences in TCR yield between samples came mainly from small differences in library volumes within the pool. This study followed changes in the peripheral blood TCR repertoire in vivo during primary and secondary sensitization of alopecia patients to the hapten diphenylcyclopropenone (DPC). Blood was sampled from patients pre-sensitization (week 0) and at 2, 6 and about 24 weeks after DPC sensitization. Roughly 30 alopecia patients gave blood for TCR sequencing at one to four time points (pre-sensitization, 2, 6 and 24 weeks). Here is what the overall study found, with its caveats: Expanded TCRs formed significantly more large CDR3 similarity clusters than pre-sensitization or healthy control sets, consistent with antigen-driven responses. The number of TCRs above 1 in 1000 frequency did not change with DPC sensitization; there was no evidence of global repertoire structure alterations. Because every patient had alopecia, a presumed autoimmune disease, the patients' immune response might differ from that of healthy individuals. Repeated subsampling changed both the strength of the expansion versus patch-test correlation and the threshold at which the correlation became significant. Patch test score was positively correlated with the number of PT1 expanded TCRs, with significance at thresholds 8, 16 and 32 but not at 4.

This clonotype has only a few counts. The specificity of this receptor is unknown. The sample holds no much larger clone one base away, and base qualities are not on file. The CDR3, from cysteine to phenylalanine, totals 15 residues. Only the CDR3 DNA stays, 45 bases, in frame from base 1. V loses 4 bases, J loses 8 bases, and the germline ends lie 17 bases apart. As encoded in the germline V gene (reference sequence), CDR1 is SEHNR while CDR2 is FQNEAQ. The library was prepared using RACE. TCRdb names NextSeq 500 as the instrument used. During library preparation, unique molecular identifiers were attached to individual cDNA molecules so that TCRs could be counted in a quantitative, reproducible way. For every blood RNA sample, sequencing covered both the TCR alpha and TCR beta chains. Per the original workflow: A median of roughly 98,000 TCRs per sample was observed, with a range of roughly 20,000 to 750,000. The Decombinator software suite was used to annotate V, J and CDR3 in the TCR reads. To make PS versus PT1 abundance plots, every sample was subsampled to the same number of TCRs (28,000). Expanded TCRs were defined as absent before sensitization and observed at least eight times at the 2-week time point. The public reads were quality trimmed at Q25 with fastp and then assembled into clones with MiXCR by TCRdb, keeping productive beta chains. Each record represents a unique CDR3 protein, reported with the most common genes and DNA among its rows. TCRdb assigned the V and J calls; the authors' analysis was not used. The sample has 360,000 or so distinct CDR3 sequences on record, about 6% of them singletons. The top ten clones comprise roughly 5.4% of the sample.

The time point label on this specimen signifies: patch test 2, 6 weeks after DPC sensitization. The treatment or condition label here, explained by the study, means: therapeutic diphenylcyclopropenone sensitization with weekly scalp DPC. Blood at each patch-test visit was drawn before the patch test was applied. Patients were eligible if aged 18 to 70, diagnosed with alopecia and judged suitable for DPC therapy, and pregnant patients were excluded. Total RNA was extracted from unfractionated whole blood that had been collected in Tempus Blood RNA tubes. This clonotype was sampled from a young woman with alopecia areata. Some clones in this sample may be carry-over from other donors' samples. The rearranged segments are TRBV7-9 and TRBJ1-4; perhaps TRBD1 is the D gene, with 6 bases matching. Sequenced here: whole blood, sampled in connection with sensitization to the hapten diphenylcyclopropenone (DPC). The base sequence is TGTGCCAGCAGCTGGGTGACAGGAAAAAGGGAAAAACTGTTTTTT. This yields the protein CASSWVTGKREKLFF. Extended through the reference TRBV7-9 and TRBJ1-4 proteins, this CDR3 yields the full variable domain: DTGVSQNPRHKITKRGQNVTFRCDPISEHNRLYWYRQTLGQGPEFLTYFQNEAQLEKSRLLSDRFSAERPKGSFSTLEIQRTEQGDSAMYLCASSWVTGKREKLFFGSGTQLSVL.